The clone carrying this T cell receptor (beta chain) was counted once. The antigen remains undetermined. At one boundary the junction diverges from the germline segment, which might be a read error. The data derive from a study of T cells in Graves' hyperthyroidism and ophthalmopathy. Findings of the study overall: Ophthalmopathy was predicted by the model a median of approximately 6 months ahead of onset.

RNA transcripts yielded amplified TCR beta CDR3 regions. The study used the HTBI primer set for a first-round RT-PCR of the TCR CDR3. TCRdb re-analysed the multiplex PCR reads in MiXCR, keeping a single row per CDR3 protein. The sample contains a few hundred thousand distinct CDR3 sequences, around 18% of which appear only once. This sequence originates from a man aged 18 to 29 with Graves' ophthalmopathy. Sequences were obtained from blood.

The CDR3 protein is CASSLNQGLSYNEQLF. The CDR3 DNA reads as TGTGCCAGCAGCTTAAATCAGGGTTTATCCTACAATGAGCAGCTCTTC. V and J are TRBV7-6 and TRBJ2-1; weak D call: TRBD1 (5 bases). This CDR3 has 16 amino acids. Germline lookup yields CDR1 SGHVS and CDR2 FNYEAQ.